One and the same sample provided the 15 T cell receptor beta chains below, sequenced in a study of control samples from healthy donors and cancer patients. The table came from immunoSEQ multiplex PCR; TCRdb's copy has only in-frame clones and leaves some out. The table lists 60,000 to 85,000 clones, almost 95% of them singletons. The sample consisted of blood. These receptors all stem from a woman aged 60-75 years in good health.

This clone was observed a single time. This rearrangement joins TRBV11-3 to TRBJ2-1; D possibly corresponds to TRBD1 (5 bases). Germline lookup yields CDR1 SGHNT and CDR2 YENEEA. Trimming took off 5 bases at V and 3 bases at J, with 11 bases between the two ends. CDR3 length: 14 amino acids. The CDR3 DNA reads TGTGCCAGCAGCCCCCCGGACAACTACAATGAGCAGTTCTTC. This codes for CASSPPDNYNEQFF.

The chain has TRBV29-1 and TRBJ1-1; TRBD1 matches at 7 bases. V lost 4 bases and J lost 4; bases outside the gene matches: 12. CDR1 SQVTM and CDR2 ANQGSEA come from the germline V gene. The CDR3 totals 15 residues. DNA for the CDR3: TGCAGCGTTGCCGGGGTCCAGGGGACAGTCACTGAAGCTTTCTTT. This encodes CSVAGVQGTVTEAFF. Drawing the rest from reference TRBV29-1 and TRBJ1-1, the complete variable domain is SAVISQKPSRDICQRGTSLTIQCQVDSQVTMMFWYRQQPGQSLTLIATANQGSEATYESGFVIDKFPISRPNLTFSTLTVSNMSPEDSSIYLCSVAGVQGTVTEAFFGQGTRLTVV.

The V call is TRBV7-9, the J call TRBJ2-7, with D perhaps matching TRBD1 (5 bases). The V end was cut by 2 bases, the J end by 4 bases, with 6 bases between. The CDR3 runs 12 residues. Germline CDR1 SEHNR, CDR2 FQNEAQ (reference sequence). This CDR3 reads CASSLTGYEQYF. The CDR3 DNA sequence: TGTGCCAGCAGCTTAACAGGTTACGAGCAGTACTTC. Using reference TRBV7-9 and TRBJ2-7 for the parts outside the CDR3, the full variable domain is DTGVSQNPRHKITKRGQNVTFRCDPISEHNRLYWYRQTLGQGPEFLTYFQNEAQLEKSRLLSDRFSAERPKGSFSTLEIQRTEQGDSAMYLCASSLTGYEQYFGPGTRLTVT.

In regard to this clone: The identical CDR3 is also encoded by other nucleotide sequences in the sample. The chain recombines TRBV28 with TRBJ1-1, with D maybe TRBD1 (6 bases). Germline V gene lookup returns CDR1 MDHEN and CDR2 SYDVKM. The CDR3 loop spans 15 amino acids. Trimming pared 3 bases from V and 1 base from J, leaving 12 bases between. CDR3 sequence (DNA): TGTGCCAGCAGTTTGCCAGGGGAGGGGAACACTGAAGCTTTCTTT. It specifies CASSLPGEGNTEAFF.

The chain uses TRBV30 and TRBJ2-3; possibly TRBD2 for D (6 bases). The CDR3 has 13 amino acids. Germline CDR1 reads GTSNPN; CDR2 reads SVGIG (reference sequence). Between the trimmed V and J ends, which lost 2 bases and 6 bases, there was a span of 12 bases. In DNA form, the CDR3 reads TGTGCCTGGAGTTACGGGAGAGGGGATACGCAGTATTTT. Residues: CAWSYGRGDTQYF.

The chain combines TRBV18 with TRBJ1-2, with D perhaps TRBD1 (6 bases). Germline V gene sequence: CDR1 KGHSH, CDR2 LQKENI. CDR3 length: 13 amino acids. V lost 1 base and J lost 8, with 11 bases in between. CDR3 DNA sequence: TGTGCCAGCTCACCACAGCGGGACAAAGGCTACACCTTC. It encodes CASSPQRDKGYTF.

J is TRBJ1-2 and V is TRBV7-9; 8 positions match TRBD1. The CDR3 totals 15 residues. From germline, CDR1 is SEHNR and CDR2 FQNEAQ (reference sequence). With V trimmed by 3 bases and J by 0 bases, 3 bases remained unmatched. The CDR3 sequence: CASSFDRGSNYGYTF. CDR3 nucleotide sequence: TGTGCCAGCAGCTTTGACAGGGGATCTAACTATGGCTACACCTTC.

This clone has a single count. The chain is built from TRBV19 and TRBJ1-1; D perhaps matches TRBD1 (6 bases). This CDR3 comprises 16 residues. The germline V gene has CDR1 LNHDA and CDR2 SQIVND (reference sequence). Between the trimmed V and J ends, which lost 7 bases and 5 bases, there was a span of 23 bases. The CDR3 DNA reads as TGTGCCAGTACCCCGGAGGCGGGCAGGGGTGAAACTGAAGCTTTCTTT. Translated, it gives CASTPEAGRGETEAFF.

The chain recombines TRBV19 with TRBJ1-5; D may be TRBD1 (6 bases). The CDR3 runs 13 residues. Germline loops: CDR1 LNHDA, CDR2 SQIVND (reference sequence). V was clipped by 8 bases and J by 0 bases, with 8 bases between them. CDR3 nucleotides: TGTGCCAGTCGGACAGATAGCAATCAGCCCCAGCATTTT. The encoded protein is CASRTDSNQPQHF.

The rearrangement uses TRBV6-5 and TRBJ2-2; TRBD1 aligns across 10 bases. The J segment lost 4 bases and the V segment lost 2 bases, leaving 1 base of the junction unmatched. From germline, CDR1 is MNHEY and CDR2 SVGAGI. This CDR3 has 15 amino acids. The CDR3 is CASSYGQGGTGELFF. The CDR3 coding sequence is TGTGCCAGCAGTTACGGACAGGGGGGCACCGGGGAGCTGTTTTTT.

This chain uses TRBV27 with TRBJ2-5; a weak D match, TRBD2 (5 bases). Trimming removed 3 bases at V and 2 bases at J, with 7 bases between. Germline V lookup: CDR1 MNHEY, CDR2 SMNVEV (reference sequence). The CDR3 consists of 13 residues. The CDR3 region is CASSFRGQETQYF. DNA of the CDR3: TGTGCCAGCAGTTTTCGGGGTCAAGAGACCCAGTACTTC.

This rearrangement joins TRBV4-1 to TRBJ1-2; D perhaps matches TRBD1 (5 bases). From germline, CDR1 is MGHRA and CDR2 YSYEKL. CDR3 length: 14 residues. With 6 bases removed from V and 4 bases from J, the gap between germline ends came to 15 bases. Here the CDR3 DNA reads TGCGCCAGCAGGGGCAGGGCAAGTGGCTATGGCTACACCTTC. It translates to CASRGRASGYGYTF.

The chain employs TRBV7-3 and TRBJ2-7, with D possibly TRBD1 on 5 matching bases. Trimming shortened V by 1 base and J by 0 bases, and 7 bases separated the two germline ends. Per germline, CDR1 SGHTA and CDR2 FQGTGA. This CDR3 has 14 amino acids. The CDR3 DNA reads as TGTGCCAGCAGCTTAAACAGGAACTCCTACGAGCAGTACTTC. This codes for CASSLNRNSYEQYF.

The chain carries TRBV2 and TRBJ1-2; 7 bases are shared with TRBD1. The CDR3 length is 13 residues. V was pared by 6 bases and J by 4 bases, with 5 bases of the junction left unmatched. CDR1 and CDR2 (germline): SNHLY, FYNNEI. In nucleotides, the CDR3 is TGTGCCAGCAGCGGGACAGTTGCCTATGGCTACACCTTC. This codes for CASSGTVAYGYTF.

The chain is built from TRBV3-1 (or the pseudogene TRBV3-2) and TRBJ2-2; perhaps TRBD2 as D (5 bases). The germline gives CDR1 LGHDT, CDR2 YNNKEL (reference sequence). The CDR3 length is 14 residues. With 4 bases removed from V and 0 bases from J, the gap between germline ends came to 6 bases. The CDR3 protein is CASSRGANTGELFF. In nucleotides, the CDR3 is TGTGCCAGCAGCCGGGGAGCGAACACCGGGGAGCTGTTTTTT.